Here is one TCR beta chain with its context. The sample comes from a study of CD8 T cell repertoires and HIV-1 epitope variants. Turning to the study itself: Each of Twenty-five Gag and Nef epitope peptides stimulated a separate culture.

The CDR3 spans 15 residues. The germline V gene encodes CDR1 LNHDA and CDR2 SQIVND (reference sequence). V lost 6 bases and J lost 7; bases outside the gene matches: 3. Using immunoSEQ multiplex PCR, the repertoire was profiled, and TCRdb retains in-frame clones only, with some absent. The repertoire holds some 100,000 clones, with more than 65% as singletons. The TCR sequence derives from a male donor with HIV. This sequence joins TRBV19 and TRBJ2-2; TRBD2 aligns across 15 bases. The sequenced material came from uncultured baseline CD8+ T cells from peripheral blood mononuclear cells (PBMCs). The CDR3 sequence: CASSRGLAGGGELFF. CDR3 DNA sequence: TGTGCCAGTAGCAGGGGACTAGCGGGAGGCGGGGAGCTGTTTTTT.